This T cell receptor beta chain was recorded in a study of PD-L1 blockade in urothelial cancer. Turning to the study itself: Intravenous atezolizumab, 1,200 mg every 3 weeks, was begun by patients around 2014. Median T cell yield per blood sample was some 140,000 cells.

Time point here: peripheral blood 6 weeks after treatment start. Germline CDR1 and CDR2: SGHTS and YDEGEE. The CDR3 is made up of 14 amino acids. V shed 0 bases, J shed 6 bases, and the junction held 6 bases outside the gene matches. Profiling relied on immunoSEQ multiplex PCR, and the TCRdb table lists in-frame clones only, not all of them. Of some 110,000 clones listed, approximately 90% were seen once; the top ten hold around 3.7%. The source of this sequence is a man in his sixties with urothelial cancer. The starting material was PBMCs, obtained around atezolizumab (anti-PD-L1) treatment. This chain uses TRBV5-8 with TRBJ2-7; 7 bases are a match to TRBD2. This chain's CDR3 is CASSLDNGGSEQYF. CDR3 in DNA: TGTGCCAGCAGCTTGGACAACGGCGGGAGCGAGCAGTACTTC.